A selection of T cell receptor beta chains follows, all from one sample in a study of blood T cell repertoires in COVID-19. Assay used: immunoSEQ multiplex PCR; TCRdb lists only in-frame clones, some missing. The data hold nearly 200,000 clones, with roughly four fifths observed a single time. Source material: peripheral blood. The receptors shown here come from a woman in her 70s with active or convalescent COVID-19. Both conserved end residues are trimmed from each CDR3. Fields, in order: CDR3 length, J gene, V gene, CDR3 protein.

len: 15
j_gene: TRBJ1-3
v_gene: TRBV5-1
CDR3aa: ASSLEGQGISGNTIY

len: 13
j_gene: TRBJ2-7
v_gene: TRBV9
CDR3aa: ASSVGLAGTYEQY

len: 12
j_gene: TRBJ1-1
v_gene: TRBV6-5
CDR3aa: ASSYRGTNTEAF

len: 12
j_gene: TRBJ2-1
v_gene: TRBV18
CDR3aa: ASSPSIYANEQF

len: 12
j_gene: TRBJ1-6
v_gene: TRBV27
CDR3aa: ASSSLIGSSPLH

len: 13
j_gene: TRBJ2-7
v_gene: TRBV2
CDR3aa: ASRATGGIGYEQY

len: 13
j_gene: TRBJ1-3
v_gene: TRBV9
CDR3aa: ASSVGEQGGNTIY

len: 14
j_gene: TRBJ2-7
v_gene: TRBV9
CDR3aa: ASSVARASGFYEQY

len: 11
j_gene: TRBJ1-1
v_gene: TRBV5-6
CDR3aa: ASSLTVNTEAF

len: 13
j_gene: TRBJ2-2
v_gene: TRBV5-1
CDR3aa: ASSLRQGNTGELF